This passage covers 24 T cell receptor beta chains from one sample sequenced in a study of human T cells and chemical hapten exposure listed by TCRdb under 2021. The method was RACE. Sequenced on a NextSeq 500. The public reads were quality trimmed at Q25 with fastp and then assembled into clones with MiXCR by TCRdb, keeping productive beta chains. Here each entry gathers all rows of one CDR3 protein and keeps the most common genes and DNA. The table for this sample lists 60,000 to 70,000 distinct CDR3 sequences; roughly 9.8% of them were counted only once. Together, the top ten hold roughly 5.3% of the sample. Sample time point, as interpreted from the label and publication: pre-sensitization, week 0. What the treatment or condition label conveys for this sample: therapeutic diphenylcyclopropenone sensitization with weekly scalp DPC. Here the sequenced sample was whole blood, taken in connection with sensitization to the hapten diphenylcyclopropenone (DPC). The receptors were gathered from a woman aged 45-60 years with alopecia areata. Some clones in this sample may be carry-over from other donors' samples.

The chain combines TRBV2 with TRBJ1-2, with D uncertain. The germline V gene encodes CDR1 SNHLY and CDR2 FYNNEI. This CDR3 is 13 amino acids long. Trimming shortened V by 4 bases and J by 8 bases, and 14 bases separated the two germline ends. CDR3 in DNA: TGTGCCAGCAGTGTTCGGGCGGAGGTCGGCTACACCTTC. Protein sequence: CASSVRAEVGYTF.

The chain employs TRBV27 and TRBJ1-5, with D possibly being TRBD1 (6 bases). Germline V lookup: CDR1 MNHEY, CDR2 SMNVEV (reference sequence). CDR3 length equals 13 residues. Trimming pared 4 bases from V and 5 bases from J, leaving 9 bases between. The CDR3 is CASSSDRDQPQHF. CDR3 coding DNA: TGTGCCAGCAGTTCGGACAGAGATCAGCCCCAGCATTTT.

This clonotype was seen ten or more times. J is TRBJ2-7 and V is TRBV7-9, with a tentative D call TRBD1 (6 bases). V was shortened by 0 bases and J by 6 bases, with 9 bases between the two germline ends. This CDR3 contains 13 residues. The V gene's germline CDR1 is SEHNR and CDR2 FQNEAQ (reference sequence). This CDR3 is CASSLAGAREQYF. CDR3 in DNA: TGTGCCAGCAGCTTAGCGGGGGCACGCGAGCAGTACTTC. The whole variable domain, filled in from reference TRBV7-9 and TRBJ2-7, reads DTGVSQNPRHKITKRGQNVTFRCDPISEHNRLYWYRQTLGQGPEFLTYFQNEAQLEKSRLLSDRFSAERPKGSFSTLEIQRTEQGDSAMYLCASSLAGAREQYFGPGTRLTVT.

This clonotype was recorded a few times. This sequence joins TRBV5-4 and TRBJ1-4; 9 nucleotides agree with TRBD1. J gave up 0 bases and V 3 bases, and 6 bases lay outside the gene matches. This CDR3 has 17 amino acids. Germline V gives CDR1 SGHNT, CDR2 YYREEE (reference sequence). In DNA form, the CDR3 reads TGTGCCAGCAGCTCAAAGACAGGGGGGACAACTAATGAAAAACTGTTTTTT. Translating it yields CASSSKTGGTTNEKLFF.

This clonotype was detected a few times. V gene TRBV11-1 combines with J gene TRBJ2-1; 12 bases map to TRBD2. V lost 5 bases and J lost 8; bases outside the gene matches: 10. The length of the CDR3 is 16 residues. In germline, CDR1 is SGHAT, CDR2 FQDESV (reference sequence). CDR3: CASSPPSGGASYEQFF. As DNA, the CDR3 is TGTGCCAGCAGCCCCCCTAGCGGGGGGGCCTCGTATGAGCAGTTCTTC.

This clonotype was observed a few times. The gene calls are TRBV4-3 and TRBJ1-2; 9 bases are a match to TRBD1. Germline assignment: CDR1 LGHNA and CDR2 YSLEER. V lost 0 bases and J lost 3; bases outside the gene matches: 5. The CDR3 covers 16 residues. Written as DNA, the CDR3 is TGCGCCAGCAGCCAAGAAACAGGGGGCTTGTACTATGGCTACACCTTC. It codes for CASSQETGGLYYGYTF.

CDR3 amino acids: CSAQDGKVSWRSVEKLFF. The CDR3 nucleotides read TGCAGTGCGCAAGATGGAAAGGTATCGTGGAGGAGTGTTGAAAAACTGTTTTTT. This rearrangement joins TRBV20-1 to TRBJ1-4, with D hard to call. CDR3 length: 18 residues. Germline V gene lookup returns CDR1 DFQATT and CDR2 SNEGSKA (reference sequence). Trimming took 6 bases from V and 7 from J, leaving 30 bases between them.

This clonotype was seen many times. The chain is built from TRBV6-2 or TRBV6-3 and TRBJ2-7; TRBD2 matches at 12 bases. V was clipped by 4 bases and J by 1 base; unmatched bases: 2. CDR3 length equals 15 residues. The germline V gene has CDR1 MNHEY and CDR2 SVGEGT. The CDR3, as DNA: TGTGCCAGCAGTTCAACTAGCGGGGGGTCCTACGAGCAGTACTTC. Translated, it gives CASSSTSGGSYEQYF.

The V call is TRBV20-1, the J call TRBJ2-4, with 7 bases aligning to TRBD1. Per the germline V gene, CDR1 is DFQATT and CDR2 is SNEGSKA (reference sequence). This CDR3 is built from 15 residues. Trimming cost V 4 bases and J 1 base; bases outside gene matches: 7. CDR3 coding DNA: TGCAGTGCTATAGACAGGGCGAGGGCCAAAAACATTCAGTACTTC. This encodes CSAIDRARAKNIQYF.

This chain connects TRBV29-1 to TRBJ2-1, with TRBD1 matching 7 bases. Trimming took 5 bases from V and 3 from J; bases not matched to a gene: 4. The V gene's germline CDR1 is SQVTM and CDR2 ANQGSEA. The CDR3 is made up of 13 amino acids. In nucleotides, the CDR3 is TGCAGCGTTCCCCGGGACAGCTACAATGAGCAGTTCTTC. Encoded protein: CSVPRDSYNEQFF.

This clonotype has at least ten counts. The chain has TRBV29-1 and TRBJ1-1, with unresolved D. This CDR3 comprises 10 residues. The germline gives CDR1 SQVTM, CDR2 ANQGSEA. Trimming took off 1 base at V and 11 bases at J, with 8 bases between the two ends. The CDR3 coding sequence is TGCAGCGTTGAAGCCGGGTGGGCTTTCTTT. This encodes CSVEAGWAFF.

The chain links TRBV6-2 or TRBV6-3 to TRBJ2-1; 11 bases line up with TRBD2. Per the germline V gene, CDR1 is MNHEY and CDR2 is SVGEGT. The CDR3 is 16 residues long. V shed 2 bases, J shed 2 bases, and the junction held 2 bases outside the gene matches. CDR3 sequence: CASSYASGRTYNEQFF. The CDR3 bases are TGTGCCAGCAGTTACGCTAGCGGGAGGACCTACAATGAGCAGTTCTTC.

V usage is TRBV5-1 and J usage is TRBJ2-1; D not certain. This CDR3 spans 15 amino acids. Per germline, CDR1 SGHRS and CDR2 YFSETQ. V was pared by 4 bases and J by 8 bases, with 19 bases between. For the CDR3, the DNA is TGCGCCAGCAGCCAGGCGCAGGCCCCTTCGCATGAGCAGTTCTTC. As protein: CASSQAQAPSHEQFF.

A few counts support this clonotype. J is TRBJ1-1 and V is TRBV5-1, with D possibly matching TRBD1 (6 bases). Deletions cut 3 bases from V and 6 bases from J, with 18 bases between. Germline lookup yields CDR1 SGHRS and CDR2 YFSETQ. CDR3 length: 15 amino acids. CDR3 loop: CASSSSTGLDPEAFF. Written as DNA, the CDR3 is TGCGCCAGCAGCTCCAGTACAGGGTTGGACCCTGAAGCTTTCTTT.

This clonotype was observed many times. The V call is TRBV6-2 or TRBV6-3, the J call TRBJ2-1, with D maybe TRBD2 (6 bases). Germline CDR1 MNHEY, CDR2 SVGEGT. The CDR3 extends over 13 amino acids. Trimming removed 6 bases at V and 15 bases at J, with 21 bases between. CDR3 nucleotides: TGTGCCAGCAGCCCGAATGCCCGCGGGACCCTGTTCTTC. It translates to CASSPNARGTLFF.

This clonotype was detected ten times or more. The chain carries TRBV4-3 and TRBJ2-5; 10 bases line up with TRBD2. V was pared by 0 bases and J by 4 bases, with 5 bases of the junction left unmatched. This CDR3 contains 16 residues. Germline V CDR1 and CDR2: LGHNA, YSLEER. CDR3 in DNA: TGCGCCAGCAGCCAAGAGCGGGCTAGCGGGGGAGAGACCCAGTACTTC. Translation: CASSQERASGGETQYF.

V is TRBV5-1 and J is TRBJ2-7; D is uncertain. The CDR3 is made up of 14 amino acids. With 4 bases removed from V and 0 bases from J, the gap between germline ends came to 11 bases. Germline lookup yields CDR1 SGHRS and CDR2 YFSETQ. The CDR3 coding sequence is TGCGCCAGCAGCCTAGGGTCCAGCTCCTACGAGCAGTACTTC. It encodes CASSLGSSSYEQYF.

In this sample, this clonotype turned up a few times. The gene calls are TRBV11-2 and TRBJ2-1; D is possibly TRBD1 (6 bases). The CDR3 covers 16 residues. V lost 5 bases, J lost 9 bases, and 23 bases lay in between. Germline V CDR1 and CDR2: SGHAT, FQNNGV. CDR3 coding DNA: TGTGCCAGCAGCCCCAACAGGGTTCAATCGGGTAGTGAGCAGTTCTTC. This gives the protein CASSPNRVQSGSEQFF.

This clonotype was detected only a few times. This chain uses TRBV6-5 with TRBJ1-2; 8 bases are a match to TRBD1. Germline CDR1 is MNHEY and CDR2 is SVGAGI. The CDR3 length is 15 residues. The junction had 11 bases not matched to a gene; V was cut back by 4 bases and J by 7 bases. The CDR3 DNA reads TGTGCCAGCAGTTCGGGACAGGTCCTAGGTAGTGGCTACACCTTC. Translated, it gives CASSSGQVLGSGYTF.

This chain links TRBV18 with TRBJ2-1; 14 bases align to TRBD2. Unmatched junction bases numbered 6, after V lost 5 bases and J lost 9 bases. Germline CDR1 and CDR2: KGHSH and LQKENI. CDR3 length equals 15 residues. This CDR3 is CASSSTSGRAGEQFF. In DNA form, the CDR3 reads TGTGCCAGCTCATCGACTAGCGGGAGGGCCGGTGAGCAGTTCTTC.

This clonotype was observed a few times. This chain's CDR3 is CSVEHPVGYGYTF. As DNA, the CDR3 is TGCAGCGTTGAACATCCTGTAGGCTATGGCTACACCTTC. V is TRBV29-1 and J is TRBJ1-2; D is uncertain. In germline, CDR1 is SQVTM, CDR2 ANQGSEA. Trimming took 2 bases from V and 4 from J, leaving 11 bases between them. The CDR3 length is 13 residues. The full variable domain, rest sourced from reference TRBV29-1 and TRBJ1-2, is SAVISQKPSRDICQRGTSLTIQCQVDSQVTMMFWYRQQPGQSLTLIATANQGSEATYESGFVIDKFPISRPNLTFSTLTVSNMSPEDSSIYLCSVEHPVGYGYTFGSGTRLTVV.

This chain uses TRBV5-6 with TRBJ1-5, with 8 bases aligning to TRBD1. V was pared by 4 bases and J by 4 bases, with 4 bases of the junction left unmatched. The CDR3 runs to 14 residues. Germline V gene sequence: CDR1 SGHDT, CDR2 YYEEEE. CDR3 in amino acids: CASSLGTGNQPQHF. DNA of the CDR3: TGTGCCAGCAGCCTGGGGACAGGTAATCAGCCCCAGCATTTT. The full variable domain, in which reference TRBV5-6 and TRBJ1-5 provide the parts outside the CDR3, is DAGVTQSPTHLIKTRGQQVTLRCSPKSGHDTVSWYQQALGQGPQFIFQYYEEEERQRGNFPDRFSGHQFPNYSSELNVNALLLGDSALYLCASSLGTGNQPQHFGDGTRLSIL.

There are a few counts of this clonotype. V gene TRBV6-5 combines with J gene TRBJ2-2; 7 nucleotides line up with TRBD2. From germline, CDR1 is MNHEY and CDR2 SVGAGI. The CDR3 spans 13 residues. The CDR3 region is CPSGKEGTGELFF. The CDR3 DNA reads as TGTCCGAGCGGGAAGGAGGGGACCGGGGAGCTGTTTTTT.

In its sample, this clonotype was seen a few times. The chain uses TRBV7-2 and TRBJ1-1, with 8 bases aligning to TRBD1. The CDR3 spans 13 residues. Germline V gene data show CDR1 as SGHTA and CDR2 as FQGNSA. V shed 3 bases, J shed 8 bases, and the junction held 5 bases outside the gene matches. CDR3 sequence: CASSFLQGAEAFF. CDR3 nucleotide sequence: TGTGCCAGCAGCTTTCTCCAGGGGGCCGAAGCTTTCTTT.